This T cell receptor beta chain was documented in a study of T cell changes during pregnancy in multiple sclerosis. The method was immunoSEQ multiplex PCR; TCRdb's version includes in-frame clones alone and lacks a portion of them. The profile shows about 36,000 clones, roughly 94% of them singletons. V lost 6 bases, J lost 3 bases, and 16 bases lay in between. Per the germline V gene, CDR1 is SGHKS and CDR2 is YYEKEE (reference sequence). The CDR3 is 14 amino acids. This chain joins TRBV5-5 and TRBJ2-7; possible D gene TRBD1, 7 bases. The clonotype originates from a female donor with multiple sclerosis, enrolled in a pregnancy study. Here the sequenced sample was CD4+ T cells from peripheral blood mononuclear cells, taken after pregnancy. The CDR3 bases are TGTGCCAGCACCTGGGGGGACAGCTTCTACGAGCAGTACTTC. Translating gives CASTWGDSFYEQYF.